The 6 T cell receptor beta chains listed next were all sequenced from one sample in a study of blood T cells in healthy people across ages. PCR was performed a second time for about 7 to 11 cycles using a sample-barcoded 5' primer and a J-beta primer mix. TCRdb re-derived calls from the 5' RACE reads in MiXCR, one entry per CDR3 protein. This sample has roughly 800,000 distinct CDR3 sequences; 20% to 25% occur once, and the top ten carry just under 9.5%. The same data also contributed to another study, on T cells of mothers and their children.

Sequenced input: blood. These receptors were obtained from a boy younger than 18 in good health.

This clonotype has a handful of counts. The chain couples TRBV7-9 to TRBJ2-7; the D is unclear. Germline assignment: CDR1 SEHNR and CDR2 FQNEAQ (reference sequence). This CDR3 is 15 amino acids long. With 0 bases removed from V and 4 bases from J, the gap between germline ends came to 13 bases. This chain's CDR3 is CASSLAGVLGYEQYF. DNA of the CDR3: TGTGCCAGCAGCTTAGCTGGGGTATTAGGGTACGAGCAGTACTTC.

This chain connects TRBV10-3 to TRBJ2-2; 8 bases map to TRBD2. Germline CDR1 reads ENHRY; CDR2 reads SYGVKD. This CDR3 has 15 amino acids. The V segment lost 3 bases and the J segment 4 bases; nucleotides outside the gene matches: 4. This chain's CDR3 is CAISDDGGVTGELFF. CDR3 coding DNA: TGTGCCATCAGTGACGACGGGGGGGTCACCGGGGAGCTGTTTTTT.

This clonotype turned up a few times. The chain has TRBV6-5 and TRBJ2-3; D might be TRBD2 (5 bases). The V end lost 4 bases, the J end lost 9 bases, and 14 bases lay between the germline ends. The germline V gene encodes CDR1 MNHEY and CDR2 SVGAGI. The CDR3 is 13 amino acids. The CDR3: CASSSPVRGTQYF. The CDR3, as DNA: TGTGCCAGCAGTTCCCCGGTCCGGGGAACGCAGTATTTT.

This clonotype showed up just a few times. V usage is TRBV4-3 and J usage is TRBJ1-3; D uncertain. The V gene lost 2 bases and the J gene lost 0 bases, with 5 bases spanning the gap. The CDR3 is made up of 14 amino acids. Germline CDR1 LGHNA, CDR2 YSLEER. CDR3 amino acids: CASSQWYSGNTIYF. The CDR3 DNA reads as TGCGCCAGCAGCCAATGGTACTCTGGAAACACCATATATTTT.

The chain links TRBV20-1 to TRBJ2-1, with D possibly TRBD2 on 5 matching bases. V lost 5 bases, J lost 6 bases, and 8 bases lay in between. Per the germline V gene, CDR1 is DFQATT and CDR2 is SNEGSKA (reference sequence). The CDR3 length is 11 residues. Here the CDR3 DNA reads TGCAGTGCTCCCCTAGCCAATGAGCAGTTCTTC. Protein sequence: CSAPLANEQFF.

V gene TRBV11-2 combines with J gene TRBJ1-2; a weak D match, TRBD1 (5 bases). Germline CDR1 reads SGHAT; CDR2 reads FQNNGV. The CDR3 runs to 15 residues. The V end was cut by 4 bases, the J end by 3 bases, with 15 bases between. The CDR3 DNA sequence: TGTGCCAGCAGCTCCCTTCTGGGGGGTTACTATGGCTACACCTTC. It is translated as CASSSLLGGYYGYTF. Using reference TRBV11-2 and TRBJ1-2 for the parts outside the CDR3, the full variable domain is EAGVAQSPRYKIIEKRQSVAFWCNPISGHATLYWYQQILGQGPKLLIQFQNNGVVDDSQLPKDRFSAERLKGVDSTLKIQPAKLEDSAVYLCASSSLLGGYYGYTFGSGTRLTVV.